This TCR beta chain was retrieved from a study of blood T cell repertoires in COVID-19. Across the whole study: Acute and convalescent COVID-19 samples came from the United States, Italy and Spain. The cDNA or gDNA used as material had been derived from T cells, B-cell-depleted T cells, or PBMCs.

The J segment lost 4 bases and the V segment lost 6 bases, leaving 5 bases of the junction unmatched. This CDR3 is 13 amino acids long. Germline CDR1 and CDR2: MNHEY and SMNVEV (reference sequence). Authors' analysis steps: Scientists estimated how many nucleated cells there were by amplifying reference gene primers. Produced via immunoSEQ multiplex PCR; TCRdb's table is partial and in-frame only. The V and J calls and clone size are taken from that table; D and trimming were inferred from the DNA. The sample lists roughly 410,000 clones, about 90% occurring once. The material sequenced was peripheral blood. This chain uses TRBV27 with TRBJ2-5; 7 bases are shared with TRBD1. This TCR was sampled from a man between 40 and 49 years old with acute or convalescent COVID-19. The chain's CDR3 is CASSRQGRETQYF. CDR3 bases: TGTGCCAGCAGCCGACAGGGTCGAGAGACCCAGTACTTC.